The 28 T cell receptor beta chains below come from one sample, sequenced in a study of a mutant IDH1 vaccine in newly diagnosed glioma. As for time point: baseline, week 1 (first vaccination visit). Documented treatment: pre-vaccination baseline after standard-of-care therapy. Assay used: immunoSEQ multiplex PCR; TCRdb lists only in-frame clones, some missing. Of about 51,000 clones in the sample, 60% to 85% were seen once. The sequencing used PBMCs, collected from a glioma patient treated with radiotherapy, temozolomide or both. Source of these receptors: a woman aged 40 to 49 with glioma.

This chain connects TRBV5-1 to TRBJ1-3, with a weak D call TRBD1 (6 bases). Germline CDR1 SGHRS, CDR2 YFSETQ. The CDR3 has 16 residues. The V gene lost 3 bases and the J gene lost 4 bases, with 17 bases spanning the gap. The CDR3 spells CASSSDTGLYGNTIYF. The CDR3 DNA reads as TGCGCCAGCAGCTCTGACACAGGGCTTTACGGAAACACCATATATTTT.

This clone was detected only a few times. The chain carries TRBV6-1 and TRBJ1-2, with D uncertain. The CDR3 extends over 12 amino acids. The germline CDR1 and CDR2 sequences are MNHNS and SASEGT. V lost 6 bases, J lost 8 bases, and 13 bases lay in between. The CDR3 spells CASRGGIGGYTF. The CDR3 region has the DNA TGTGCCAGCAGGGGAGGGATAGGAGGCTACACCTTC.

In nucleotides, the CDR3 is TGCGCCAGCAGTACCTCTGAGGCGGGGGTCTACGAGCAGTACTTC. This translates into CASSTSEAGVYEQYF. The J gene is TRBJ2-7, the V gene TRBV10-1, with 7 nucleotides matching TRBD2. The CDR3 has 15 residues. Germline CDR1 is WNHNN and CDR2 is SYGVQD (reference sequence). With 5 bases clipped from V and 3 bases from J, the junction kept 10 bases outside the gene matches.

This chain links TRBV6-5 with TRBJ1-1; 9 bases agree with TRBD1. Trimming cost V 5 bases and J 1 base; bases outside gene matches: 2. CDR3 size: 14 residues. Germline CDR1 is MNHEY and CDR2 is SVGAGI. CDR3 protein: CASSPGQGNTEAFF. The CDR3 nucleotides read TGTGCCAGCAGTCCGGGACAGGGGAACACTGAAGCTTTCTTT.

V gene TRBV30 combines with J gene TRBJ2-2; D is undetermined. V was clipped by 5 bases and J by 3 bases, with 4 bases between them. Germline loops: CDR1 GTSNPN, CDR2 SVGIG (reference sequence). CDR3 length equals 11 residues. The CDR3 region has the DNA TGTGCCTGGGAGTACACCGGGGAGCTGTTTTTT. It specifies CAWEYTGELFF.

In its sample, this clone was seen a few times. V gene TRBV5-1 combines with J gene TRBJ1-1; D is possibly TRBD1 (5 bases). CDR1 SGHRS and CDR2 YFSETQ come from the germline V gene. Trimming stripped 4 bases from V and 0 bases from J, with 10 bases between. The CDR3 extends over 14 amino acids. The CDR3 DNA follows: TGCGCCAGCAGCAGCGACAGCCTGAACACTGAAGCTTTCTTT. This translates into CASSSDSLNTEAFF.

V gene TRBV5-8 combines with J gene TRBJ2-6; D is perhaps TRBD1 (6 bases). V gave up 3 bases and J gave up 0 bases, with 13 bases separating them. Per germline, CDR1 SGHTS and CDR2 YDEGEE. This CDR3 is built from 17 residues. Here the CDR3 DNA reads TGTGCCAGCAGCTGGGGACATACCGGCTCTGGGGCCAACGTCCTGACTTTC. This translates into CASSWGHTGSGANVLTF.

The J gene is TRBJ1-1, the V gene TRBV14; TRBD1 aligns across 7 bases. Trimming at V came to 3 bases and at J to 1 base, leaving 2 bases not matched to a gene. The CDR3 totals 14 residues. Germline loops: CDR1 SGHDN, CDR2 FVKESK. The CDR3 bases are TGTGCCAGCAGCCAGGAGGGGGCGAACACTGAAGCTTTCTTT. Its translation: CASSQEGANTEAFF.

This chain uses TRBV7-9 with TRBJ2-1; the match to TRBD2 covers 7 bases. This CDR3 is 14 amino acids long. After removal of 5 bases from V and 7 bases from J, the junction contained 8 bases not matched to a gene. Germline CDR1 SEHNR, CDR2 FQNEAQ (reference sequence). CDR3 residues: CASSLGTMRNEQFF. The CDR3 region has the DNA TGTGCCAGCAGCCTTGGGACTATGAGGAATGAGCAGTTCTTC.

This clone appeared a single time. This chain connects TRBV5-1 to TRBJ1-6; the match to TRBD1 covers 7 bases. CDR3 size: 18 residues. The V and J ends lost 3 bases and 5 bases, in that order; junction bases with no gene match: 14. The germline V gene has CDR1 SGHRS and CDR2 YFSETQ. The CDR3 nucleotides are TGCGCCAGCAGCTCCTCCTCCCCAGGGGGAAGGGATAATTCACCCCTCCACTTT. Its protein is CASSSSSPGGRDNSPLHF.

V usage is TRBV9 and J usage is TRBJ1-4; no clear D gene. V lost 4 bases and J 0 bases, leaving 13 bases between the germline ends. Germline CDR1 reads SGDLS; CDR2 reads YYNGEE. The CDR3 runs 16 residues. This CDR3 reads CASSPRGGTTNEKLFF. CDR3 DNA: TGTGCCAGCAGCCCCCGGGGTGGGACAACTAATGAAAAACTGTTTTTT.

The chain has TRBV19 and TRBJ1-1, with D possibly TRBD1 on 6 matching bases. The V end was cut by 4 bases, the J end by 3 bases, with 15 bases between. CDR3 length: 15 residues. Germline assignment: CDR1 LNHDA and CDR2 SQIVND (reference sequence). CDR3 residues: CASSKQGPGHTEAFF. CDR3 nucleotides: TGTGCCAGTAGTAAACAGGGCCCGGGGCACACTGAAGCTTTCTTT.

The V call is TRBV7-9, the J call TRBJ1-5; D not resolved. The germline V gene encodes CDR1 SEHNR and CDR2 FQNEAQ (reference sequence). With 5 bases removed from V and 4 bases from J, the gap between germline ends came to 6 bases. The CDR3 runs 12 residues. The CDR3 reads CASSRGNQPQHF. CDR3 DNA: TGTGCCAGCAGCCGCGGGAATCAGCCCCAGCATTTT.

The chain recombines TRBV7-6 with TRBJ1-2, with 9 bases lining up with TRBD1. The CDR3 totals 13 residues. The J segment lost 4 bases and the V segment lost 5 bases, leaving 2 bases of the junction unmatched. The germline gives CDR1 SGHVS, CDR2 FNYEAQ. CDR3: CASSQTGGYGYTF. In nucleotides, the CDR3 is TGTGCCAGCAGCCAGACAGGGGGCTATGGCTACACCTTC.

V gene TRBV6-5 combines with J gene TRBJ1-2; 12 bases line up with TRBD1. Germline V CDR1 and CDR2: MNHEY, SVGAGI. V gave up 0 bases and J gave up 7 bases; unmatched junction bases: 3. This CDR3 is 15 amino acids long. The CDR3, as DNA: TGTGCCAGCAGTTACTCAGGGACAGGGGGCTCTGGCTACACCTTC. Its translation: CASSYSGTGGSGYTF.

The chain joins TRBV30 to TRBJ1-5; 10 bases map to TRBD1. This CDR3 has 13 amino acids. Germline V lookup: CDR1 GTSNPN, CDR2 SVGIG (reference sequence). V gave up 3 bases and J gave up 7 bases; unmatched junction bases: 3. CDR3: CAWSSTGGQPQHF. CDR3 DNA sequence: TGTGCCTGGAGCTCGACAGGGGGCCAGCCCCAGCATTTT.

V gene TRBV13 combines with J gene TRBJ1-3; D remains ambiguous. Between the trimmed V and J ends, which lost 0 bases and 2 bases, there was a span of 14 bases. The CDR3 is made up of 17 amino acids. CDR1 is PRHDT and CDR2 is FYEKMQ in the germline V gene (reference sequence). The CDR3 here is CASSLGLGIATGNTIYF. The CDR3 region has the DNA TGTGCCAGCAGCTTAGGCCTGGGGATAGCGACTGGAAACACCATATATTTT.

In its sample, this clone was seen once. This CDR3 reads CASSYSYRAREQYF. The CDR3 bases are TGTGCCAGCAGTTACTCTTACAGGGCGAGGGAGCAGTACTTC. This sequence joins TRBV6-6 and TRBJ2-7; D is perhaps TRBD1 (6 bases). CDR1 MNHNY and CDR2 SVGAGI come from the germline V gene (reference sequence). The CDR3 consists of 14 residues. Trimming pared 0 bases from V and 7 bases from J, leaving 13 bases between.

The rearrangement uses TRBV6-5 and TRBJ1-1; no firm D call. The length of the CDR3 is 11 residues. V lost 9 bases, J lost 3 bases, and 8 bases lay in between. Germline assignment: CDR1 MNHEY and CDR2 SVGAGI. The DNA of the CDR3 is TGTGCCAGTTCAGGTTACACTGAAGCTTTCTTT. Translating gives CASSGYTEAFF.

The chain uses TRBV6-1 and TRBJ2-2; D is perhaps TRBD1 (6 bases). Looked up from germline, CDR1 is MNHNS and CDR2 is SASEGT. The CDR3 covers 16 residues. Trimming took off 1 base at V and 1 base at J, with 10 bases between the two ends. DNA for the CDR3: TGTGCCAGCAGTGAAGTAGGGGGAATGAACACCGGGGAGCTGTTTTTT. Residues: CASSEVGGMNTGELFF.

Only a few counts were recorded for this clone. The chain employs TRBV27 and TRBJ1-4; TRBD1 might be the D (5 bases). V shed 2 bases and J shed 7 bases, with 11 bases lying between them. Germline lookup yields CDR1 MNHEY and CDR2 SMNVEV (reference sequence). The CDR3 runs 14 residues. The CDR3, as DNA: TGTGCCAGCAGTTTAGGGGGAGAAAGTGAAAAACTGTTTTTT. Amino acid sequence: CASSLGGESEKLFF.

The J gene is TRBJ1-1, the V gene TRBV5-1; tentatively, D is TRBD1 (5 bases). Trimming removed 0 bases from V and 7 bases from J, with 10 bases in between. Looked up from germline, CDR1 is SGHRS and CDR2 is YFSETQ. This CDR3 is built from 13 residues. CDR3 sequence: CASSLGGAGEAFF. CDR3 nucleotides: TGCGCCAGCAGCTTGGGAGGGGCGGGTGAAGCTTTCTTT.

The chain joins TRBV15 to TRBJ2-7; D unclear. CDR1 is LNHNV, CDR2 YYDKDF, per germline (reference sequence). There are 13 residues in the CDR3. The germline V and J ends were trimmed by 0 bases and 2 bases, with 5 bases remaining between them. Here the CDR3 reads CATSREQAYEQYF. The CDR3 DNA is TGTGCCACCAGCAGAGAGCAGGCCTACGAGCAGTACTTC.

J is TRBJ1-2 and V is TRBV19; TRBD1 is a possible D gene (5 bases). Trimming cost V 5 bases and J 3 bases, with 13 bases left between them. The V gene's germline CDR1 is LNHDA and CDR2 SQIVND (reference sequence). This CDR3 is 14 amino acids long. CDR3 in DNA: TGTGCCAGTAGTCCACGCGGGGCTGACTATGGCTACACCTTC. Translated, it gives CASSPRGADYGYTF.

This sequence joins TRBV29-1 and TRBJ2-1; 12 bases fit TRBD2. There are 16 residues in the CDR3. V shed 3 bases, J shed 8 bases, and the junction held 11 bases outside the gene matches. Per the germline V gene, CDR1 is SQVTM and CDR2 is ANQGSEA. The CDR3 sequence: CSVEGGLAGGPHEQFF. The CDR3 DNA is TGCAGCGTTGAGGGAGGGCTAGCGGGGGGGCCTCATGAGCAGTTCTTC.

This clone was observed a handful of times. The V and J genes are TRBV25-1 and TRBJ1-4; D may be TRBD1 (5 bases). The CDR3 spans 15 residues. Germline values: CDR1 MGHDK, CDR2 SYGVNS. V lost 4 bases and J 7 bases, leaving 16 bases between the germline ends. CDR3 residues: CASSVPGTEGEKLFF. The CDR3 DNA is TGTGCCAGCAGTGTTCCCGGGACGGAAGGTGAAAAACTGTTTTTT.

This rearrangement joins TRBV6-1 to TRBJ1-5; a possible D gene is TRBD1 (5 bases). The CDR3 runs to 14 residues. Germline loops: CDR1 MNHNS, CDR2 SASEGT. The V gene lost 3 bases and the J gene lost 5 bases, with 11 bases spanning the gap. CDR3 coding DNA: TGTGCCAGCAGTGAGTTCAGGGAGGATCAGCCCCAGCATTTT. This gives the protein CASSEFREDQPQHF.

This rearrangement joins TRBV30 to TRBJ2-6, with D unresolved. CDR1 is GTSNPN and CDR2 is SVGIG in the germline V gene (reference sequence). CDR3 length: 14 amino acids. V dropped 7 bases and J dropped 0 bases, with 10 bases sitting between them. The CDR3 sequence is CASPPLSGANVLTF. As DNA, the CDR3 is TGTGCCTCCCCTCCCCTCTCTGGGGCCAACGTCCTGACTTTC.